Shown below are 3 T cell receptor beta chains from a single sample sequenced in a study of cytomegalovirus exposure and HLA in healthy donors. Amplification used 60 Vbeta primers and 13 Jbeta primers. Profiling relied on immunoSEQ multiplex PCR, and the TCRdb table lists in-frame clones only, not all of them. In the table there are roughly 100,000 clones, 81% of which are singletons. The specimen sequenced was PBMCs. These receptor sequences come from a human donor in good health.

V usage is TRBV7-3 and J usage is TRBJ2-7; D uncertain. Trimming took 0 bases from V and 2 from J, leaving 5 bases between them. This CDR3 is 13 amino acids long. The germline CDR1 and CDR2 sequences are SGHTA and FQGTGA. The CDR3 DNA sequence: TGTGCCAGCAGCTTAACACCGGCCTACGAGCAGTACTTC. Encoded protein: CASSLTPAYEQYF.

V and J are TRBV28 and TRBJ1-5; 8 nucleotides match TRBD1. V gave up 8 bases and J gave up 7 bases; unmatched junction bases: 4. The CDR3 contains 12 residues. Looked up from germline, CDR1 is MDHEN and CDR2 is SYDVKM. The CDR3 nucleotides are TGTGCCAGCGGACCAGGGGGCCAGCCCCAGCATTTT. This gives the protein CASGPGGQPQHF.

The chain uses TRBV4-2 and TRBJ2-3; TRBD2 matches 10 bases. Germline V lookup: CDR1 LGHNA, CDR2 YNFKEQ. This CDR3 region has 20 residues. With V trimmed by 6 bases and J by 6 bases, 24 bases remained unmatched. The CDR3 DNA follows: TGTGCCAGCAGTCTAAGGCCGCGGAGCGGGAGGGCCGACCAATGGGATACGCAGTATTTT. The encoded protein is CASSLRPRSGRADQWDTQYF.